The clone carrying this TCR beta chain was counted many times. The antigen remains unidentified. The cDNA had a unique molecular identifier and a template-switch universal primer site. TCRdb reanalysed the 5' RACE reads using MiXCR and keeps one entry per CDR3 protein. Of roughly 260,000 distinct CDR3 sequences listed, over 11% are singletons. This sample was included in a study of identical twins. Study results and limitations: Where beta out-of-frame sequences were concerned, excess twin sharing was weaker. Abundant cord blood beta clonotypes carried fewer insertions; memory repertoires showed none.

The sequenced sample consisted of memory (CD45RO+) T cells sorted from blood. This clonotype originated in a woman younger than 30 in good health.

DNA for the CDR3: TGTGCCAGCAGCCCGGGACTAGCGGGAGTCGAGCAGTACTTC. It encodes CASSPGLAGVEQYF. This chain connects TRBV7-9 to TRBJ2-7, with 14 bases aligning to TRBD2. The germline CDR1 and CDR2 sequences are SEHNR and FQNEAQ (reference sequence). The trim removed 5 bases at V and 6 bases at J, leaving 3 bases unmatched. The CDR3 consists of 14 residues.